This is a list of T cell receptor beta chains from one sample in a study of T cell responses to AZD1222 COVID-19 vaccine. Method: immunoSEQ multiplex PCR; TCRdb's copy keeps in-frame clones and lacks some. Among approximately 190,000 clones listed, about 89% were seen once. The sample here was peripheral blood, taken on day 0 of MenACWY control vaccination. These receptors were taken from an adult in good health. The CDR3 runs from the conserved cysteine through the conserved F or W. Fields, in order: clone size, D gene, V gene, J gene, CDR3 DNA, CDR3 protein. The D gene is left open where the match is weak. Where a row states a size, it is once, few, many or the class of an expanded clone; other rows omit it.

>NA|NA|TRBV28|TRBJ2-1
TGTGCCAGGGGGGTGGACAGACGACTAATAAACTCCTACAATGAGCAGTTCTTC
CARGVDRRLINSYNEQFF
>NA|TRBD1|TRBV6-1|TRBJ1-5
TGTGCCAGCAGTGAAACGGCAGGACAGGGCAATCAGCCCCAGCATTTT
CASSETAGQGNQPQHF
>NA|NA|TRBV2|TRBJ2-2
TGTGCCAGCAGATGGACAGAGAACACCGGGGAGCTGTTTTTT
CASRWTENTGELFF
>few|NA|TRBV24-1|TRBJ1-2
TGTGCCACCAGTGATTTGGAAGGGGCTGGCTACACCTTC
CATSDLEGAGYTF
>NA|NA|TRBV2|TRBJ1-6
TGTGCCAGCAGTGAGGGGGAATCACCCCTCCACTTT
CASSEGESPLHF
>NA|NA|TRBV28|TRBJ1-2
TGTGCCAGCACCGCTCTCCAGGGAGGGAACTATGGCTACACCTTC
CASTALQGGNYGYTF
>NA|NA|TRBV6-1|TRBJ1-1
TGTGCCAGCAGTGCGCCAGCGGGGACCTTAGGGAACACTGAAGCTTTCTTT
CASSAPAGTLGNTEAFF
>few|TRBD1|TRBV6-5|TRBJ2-1
TGTGCCGTTGACAGGGCCCTAGGAGAGAATGAGCAGTTCTTC
CAVDRALGENEQFF
>NA|NA|TRBV28|TRBJ1-5
TGTGCCAGCAGTTTACCTCCAACCCAGCATTTT
CASSLPPTQHF
>NA|NA|TRBV27|TRBJ1-6
TGTGCCAGCAGTTTAAACGGGGGAGGGTTTTCACCCCTCCACTTT
CASSLNGGGFSPLHF
>NA|NA|TRBV25-1|TRBJ2-1
TGTGCCAGCAGCCATTGGAGCGAAAATGAGCAGTTCTTC
CASSHWSENEQFF
>NA|TRBD2|TRBV4-2|TRBJ2-5
TGTGCCAGCAGCCCGAGACTAGCGGGAGCGAATCAAGAGACCCAGTACTTC
CASSPRLAGANQETQYF
>NA|NA|TRBV7-8|TRBJ1-2
TGTGCCAGCAGCTTAGTACAGGAATATGGCTACACCTTC
CASSLVQEYGYTF
>NA|NA|TRBV19|TRBJ2-1
TGTGCCAGTAGTATCTCGGACTACTACAATGAGCAGTTCTTC
CASSISDYYNEQFF
>NA|NA|TRBV6-2/TRBV6-3|TRBJ1-1
TGTGCCAGCAGTTCGATTCCAACAGGGAACACTGAAGCTTTCTTT
CASSSIPTGNTEAFF
>NA|TRBD2|TRBV20-1|TRBJ2-5
TGCAGTGCTAGTCCGGGACTAGCGGAAGAGACCCAGTACTTC
CSASPGLAEETQYF
>NA|TRBD1|TRBV28|TRBJ1-1
TGTGCCAGCAGTGGGGGGGGACAGGTCACTGAAGCTTTCTTT
CASSGGGQVTEAFF
>NA|NA|TRBV12-3/TRBV12-4|TRBJ1-1
TGTGCCAGCAGTTTAGATATGAACACTGAAGCTTTCTTT
CASSLDMNTEAFF
>few|NA|TRBV7-9|TRBJ1-3
TGTGCCAGCAGCGCCCTGGGGTCTGGAAACACCATATATTTT
CASSALGSGNTIYF
>NA|NA|TRBV15|TRBJ1-5
TGTGCCACCAGCAGTACACGGAATCAGCCCCAGCATTTT
CATSSTRNQPQHF
>NA|NA|TRBV18|TRBJ1-4
TGTGCCAGCTCACCTGAGGTAAATGAAAAACTGTTTTTT
CASSPEVNEKLFF
>NA|TRBD1|TRBV27|TRBJ2-7
TGTGCCAGCAGCCTCGTGGGACAGGGCCTCCACGAGCAGTACTTC
CASSLVGQGLHEQYF
>once|NA|TRBV11-1|TRBJ2-5
TGTGCCAGCAGCTTTAGGACAGAGACCCAAGAGACCCAGTACTTC
CASSFRTETQETQYF
>NA|NA|TRBV19|TRBJ2-2
TGTGCCAGTAGTCCCATAGATCGTCCCGGGGAGCTGTTTTTT
CASSPIDRPGELFF
>NA|TRBD1|TRBV11-1|TRBJ1-2
TGTGCCAGCAGCGTCGGACAGGGGGCCGGCTACACCTTC
CASSVGQGAGYTF
>NA|NA|TRBV11-1|TRBJ2-7
TGTGCCAGCAGCTTAGGGGGGCGACCCTACGAGCAGTACTTC
CASSLGGRPYEQYF
>NA|NA|TRBV7-8|TRBJ1-6
TGTGCCAGCAGCTTTAGGGGCAATCTTAATAATTCACCCCTCCACTTT
CASSFRGNLNNSPLHF